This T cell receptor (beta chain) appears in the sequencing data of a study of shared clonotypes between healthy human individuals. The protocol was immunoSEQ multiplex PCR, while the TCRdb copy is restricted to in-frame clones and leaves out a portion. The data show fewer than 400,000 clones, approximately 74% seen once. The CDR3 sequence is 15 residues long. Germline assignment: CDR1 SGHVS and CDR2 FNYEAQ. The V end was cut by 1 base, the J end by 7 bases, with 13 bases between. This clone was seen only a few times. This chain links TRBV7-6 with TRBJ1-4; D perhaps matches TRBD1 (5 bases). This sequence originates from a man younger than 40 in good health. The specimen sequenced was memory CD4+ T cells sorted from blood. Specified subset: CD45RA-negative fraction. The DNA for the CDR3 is TGTGCCAGCAGCTTAGTATCCGGGACGTCTGAAAAACTGTTTTTT. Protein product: CASSLVSGTSEKLFF.